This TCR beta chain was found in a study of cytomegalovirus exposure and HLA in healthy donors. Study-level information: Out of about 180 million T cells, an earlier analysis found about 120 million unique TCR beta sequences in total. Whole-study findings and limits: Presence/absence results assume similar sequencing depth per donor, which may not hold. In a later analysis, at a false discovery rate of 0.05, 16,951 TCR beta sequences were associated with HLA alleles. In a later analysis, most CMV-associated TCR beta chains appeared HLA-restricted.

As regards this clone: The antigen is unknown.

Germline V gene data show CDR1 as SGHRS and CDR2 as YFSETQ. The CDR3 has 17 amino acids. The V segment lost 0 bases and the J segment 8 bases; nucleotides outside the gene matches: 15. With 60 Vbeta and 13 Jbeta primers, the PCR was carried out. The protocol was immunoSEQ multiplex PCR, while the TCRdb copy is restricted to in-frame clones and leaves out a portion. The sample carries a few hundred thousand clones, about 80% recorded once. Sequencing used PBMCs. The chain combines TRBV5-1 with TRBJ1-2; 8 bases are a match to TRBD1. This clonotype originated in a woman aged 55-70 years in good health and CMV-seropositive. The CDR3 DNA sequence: TGCGCCAGCAGCTTGGATCTGGCGGACAGGGTCTCTCGGGGCTACACCTTC. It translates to CASSLDLADRVSRGYTF.